This T cell receptor (beta chain) was recovered during a study of T-cell memory formation after mild COVID-19. Regarding the study as a whole: Pre-infection memory held some responding clones, suggesting pre-existing cross-reactive T cells responded.

Concerning this clonotype: Antigen unknown.

A single record per CDR3 protein comes from TCRdb applying MiXCR to the 5' RACE reads. The repertoire consists of approximately 210,000 distinct CDR3 sequences, with about 10% occurring once and the leading ten covering less than 4%. The V segment lost 8 bases and the J segment 1 base; nucleotides outside the gene matches: 12. The CDR3 runs 16 residues. From germline, CDR1 is SGHAT and CDR2 FQNNGV. The source of this sequence is a young man who had mild COVID-19 (a few samples of this study predate the infection). Cell type and time point are not known. Material for sequencing was PBMCs or a T cell subset sorted from them (not recorded which). The J gene is TRBJ2-3, the V gene TRBV11-2; 7 nucleotides align to TRBD1. CDR3 amino acids: CASFPVRQGGTDTQYF. The CDR3, as DNA: TGTGCCAGCTTCCCCGTCCGGCAGGGGGGCACAGATACGCAGTATTTT. Full variable domain (missing parts from reference TRBV11-2 and TRBJ2-3): EAGVAQSPRYKIIEKRQSVAFWCNPISGHATLYWYQQILGQGPKLLIQFQNNGVVDDSQLPKDRFSAERLKGVDSTLKIQPAKLEDSAVYLCASFPVRQGGTDTQYFGPGTRLTVL.